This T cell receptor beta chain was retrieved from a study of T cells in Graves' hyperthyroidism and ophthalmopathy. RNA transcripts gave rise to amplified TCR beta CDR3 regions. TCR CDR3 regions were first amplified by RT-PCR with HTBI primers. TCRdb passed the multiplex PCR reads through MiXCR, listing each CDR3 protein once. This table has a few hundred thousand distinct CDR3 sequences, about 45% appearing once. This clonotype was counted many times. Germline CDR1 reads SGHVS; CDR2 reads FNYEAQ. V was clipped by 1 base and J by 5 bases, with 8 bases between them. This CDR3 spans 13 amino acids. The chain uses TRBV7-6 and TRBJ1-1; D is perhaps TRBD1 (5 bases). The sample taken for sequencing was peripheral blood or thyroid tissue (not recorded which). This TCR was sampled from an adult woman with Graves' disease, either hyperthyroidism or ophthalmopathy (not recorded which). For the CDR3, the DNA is TGTGCCAGCAGCTTAGGACAGAGGACTGAAGCTTTCTTT. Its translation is CASSLGQRTEAFF.